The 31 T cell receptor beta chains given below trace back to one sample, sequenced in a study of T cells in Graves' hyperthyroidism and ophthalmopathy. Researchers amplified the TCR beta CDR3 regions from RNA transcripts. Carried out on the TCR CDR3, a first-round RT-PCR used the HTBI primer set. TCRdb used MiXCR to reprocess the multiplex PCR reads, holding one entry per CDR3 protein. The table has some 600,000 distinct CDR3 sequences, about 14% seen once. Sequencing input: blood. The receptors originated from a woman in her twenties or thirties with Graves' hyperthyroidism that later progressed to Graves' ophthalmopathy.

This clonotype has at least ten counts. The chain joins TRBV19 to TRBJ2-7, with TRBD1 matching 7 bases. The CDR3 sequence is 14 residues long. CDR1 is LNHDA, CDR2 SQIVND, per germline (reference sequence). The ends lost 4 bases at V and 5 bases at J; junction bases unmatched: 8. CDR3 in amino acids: CASSTPGQYHEQYF. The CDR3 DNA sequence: TGTGCCAGTAGTACCCCGGGACAGTACCACGAGCAGTACTTC.

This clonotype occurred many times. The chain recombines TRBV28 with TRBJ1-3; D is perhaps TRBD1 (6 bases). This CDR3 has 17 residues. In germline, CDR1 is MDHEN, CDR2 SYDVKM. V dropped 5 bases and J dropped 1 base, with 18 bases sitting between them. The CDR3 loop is CASSLLITGISGNTIYF. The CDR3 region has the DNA TGTGCCAGCAGTCTTCTTATAACAGGGATATCTGGAAACACCATATATTTT.

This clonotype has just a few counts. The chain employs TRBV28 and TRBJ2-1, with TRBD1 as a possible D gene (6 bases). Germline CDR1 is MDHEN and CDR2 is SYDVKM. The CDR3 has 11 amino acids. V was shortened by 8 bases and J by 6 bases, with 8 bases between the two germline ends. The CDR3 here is CASGQINEQFF. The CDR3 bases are TGTGCCAGCGGACAGATCAATGAGCAGTTCTTC. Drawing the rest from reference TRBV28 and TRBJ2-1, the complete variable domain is DVKVTQSSRYLVKRTGEKVFLECVQDMDHENMFWYRQDPGLGLRLIYFSYDVKMKEKGDIPEGYSVSREKKERFSLILESASTNQTSMYLCASGQINEQFFGPGTRLTVL.

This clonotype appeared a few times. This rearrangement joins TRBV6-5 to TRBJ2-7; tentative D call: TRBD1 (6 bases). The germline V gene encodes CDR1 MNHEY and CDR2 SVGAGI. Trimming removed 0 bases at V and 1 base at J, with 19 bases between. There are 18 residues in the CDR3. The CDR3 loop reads CASSYSAPGQSSSYEQYF. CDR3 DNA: TGTGCCAGCAGTTACTCGGCCCCGGGACAAAGTTCATCCTACGAGCAGTACTTC.

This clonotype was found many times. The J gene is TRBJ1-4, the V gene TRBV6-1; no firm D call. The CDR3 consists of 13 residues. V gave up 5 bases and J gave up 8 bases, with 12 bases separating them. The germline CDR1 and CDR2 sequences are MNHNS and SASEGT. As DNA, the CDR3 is TGTGCCAGCAGTCAAGGCCCGTTGGAAAAACTGTTTTTT. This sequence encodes CASSQGPLEKLFF.

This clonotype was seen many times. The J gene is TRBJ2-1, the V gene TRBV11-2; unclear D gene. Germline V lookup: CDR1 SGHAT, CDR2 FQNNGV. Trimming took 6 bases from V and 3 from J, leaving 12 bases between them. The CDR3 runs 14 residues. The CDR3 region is CASRHETGYNEQFF. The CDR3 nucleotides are TGTGCCAGCAGACACGAGACTGGCTACAATGAGCAGTTCTTC.

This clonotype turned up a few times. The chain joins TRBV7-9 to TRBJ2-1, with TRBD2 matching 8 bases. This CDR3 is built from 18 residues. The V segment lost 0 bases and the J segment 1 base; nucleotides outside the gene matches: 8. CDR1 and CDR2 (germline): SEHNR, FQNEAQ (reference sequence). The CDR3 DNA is TGTGCCAGCAGCTTAGCGACCCTCACTAGCGGATCCTACAATGAGCAGTTCTTC. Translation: CASSLATLTSGSYNEQFF.

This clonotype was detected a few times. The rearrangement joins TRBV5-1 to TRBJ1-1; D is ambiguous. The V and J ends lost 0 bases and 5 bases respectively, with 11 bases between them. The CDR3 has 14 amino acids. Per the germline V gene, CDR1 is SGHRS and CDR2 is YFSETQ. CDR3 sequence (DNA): TGCGCCAGCAGCTTGGAACCTCGAGCAACTGAAGCTTTCTTT. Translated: CASSLEPRATEAFF.

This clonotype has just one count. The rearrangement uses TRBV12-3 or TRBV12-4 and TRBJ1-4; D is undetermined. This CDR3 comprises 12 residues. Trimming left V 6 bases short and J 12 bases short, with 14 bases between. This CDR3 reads CASRRDPGQLFF. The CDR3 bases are TGTGCCAGCAGACGTGACCCAGGCCAACTGTTTTTT.

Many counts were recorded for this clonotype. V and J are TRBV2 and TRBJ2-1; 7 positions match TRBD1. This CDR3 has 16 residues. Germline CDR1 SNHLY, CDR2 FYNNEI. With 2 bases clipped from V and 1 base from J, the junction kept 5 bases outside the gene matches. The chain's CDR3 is CASSEPPDRSYNEQFF. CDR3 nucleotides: TGTGCCAGCAGTGAACCCCCGGACAGGTCCTACAATGAGCAGTTCTTC. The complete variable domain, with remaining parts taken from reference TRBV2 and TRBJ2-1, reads EPEVTQTPSHQVTQMGQEVILRCVPISNHLYFYWYRQILGQKVEFLVSFYNNEISEKSEIFDDQFSVERPDGSNFTLKIRSTKLEDSAMYFCASSEPPDRSYNEQFFGPGTRLTVL.

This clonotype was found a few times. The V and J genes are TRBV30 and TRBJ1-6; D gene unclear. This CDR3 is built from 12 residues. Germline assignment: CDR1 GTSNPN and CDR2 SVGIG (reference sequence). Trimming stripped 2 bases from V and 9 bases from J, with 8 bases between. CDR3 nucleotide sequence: TGTGCCTGGAGTAGGAGGAGTTCACCCCTCCACTTT. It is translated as CAWSRRSSPLHF. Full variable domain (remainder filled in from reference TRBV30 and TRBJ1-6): SQTIHQWPATLVQPVGSPLSLECTVEGTSNPNLYWYRQAAGRGLQLLFYSVGIGQISSEVPQNLSASRPQDRQFILSSKKLLLSDSGFYLCAWSRRSSPLHFGNGTRLTVT.

The DNA of the CDR3 is TGTGCCAGCAGCCAAGATTACGTCTCGAGAGGGAGTAATGCTTTCTTT. It encodes CASSQDYVSRGSNAFF. The chain employs TRBV14 and TRBJ1-1; D ambiguous. The CDR3 totals 16 residues. CDR1 SGHDN and CDR2 FVKESK come from the germline V gene. The germline V and J ends were trimmed by 0 bases and 11 bases, with 22 bases remaining between them. Full variable domain (outside the CDR3, taken from reference TRBV14 and TRBJ1-1): EAGVTQFPSHSVIEKGQTVTLRCDPISGHDNLYWYRRVMGKEIKFLLHFVKESKQDESGMPNNRFLAERTGGTYSTLKVQPAELEDSGVYFCASSQDYVSRGSNAFFGQGTRLTVV.

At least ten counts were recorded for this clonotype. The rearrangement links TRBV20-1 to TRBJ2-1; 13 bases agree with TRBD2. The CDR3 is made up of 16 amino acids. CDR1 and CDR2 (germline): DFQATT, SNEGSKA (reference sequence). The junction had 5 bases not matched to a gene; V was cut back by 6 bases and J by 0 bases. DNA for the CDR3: TGCAGTGCCTGGGGACTAGCGGGGAGCTCCTACAATGAGCAGTTCTTC. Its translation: CSAWGLAGSSYNEQFF.

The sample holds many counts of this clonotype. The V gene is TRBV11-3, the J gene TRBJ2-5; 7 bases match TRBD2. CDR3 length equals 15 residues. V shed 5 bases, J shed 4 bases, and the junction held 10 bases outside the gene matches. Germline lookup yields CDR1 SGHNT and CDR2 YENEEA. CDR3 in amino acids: CASSLWEGLRETQYF. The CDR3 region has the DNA TGTGCCAGCAGCCTCTGGGAGGGGCTAAGAGAGACCCAGTACTTC.

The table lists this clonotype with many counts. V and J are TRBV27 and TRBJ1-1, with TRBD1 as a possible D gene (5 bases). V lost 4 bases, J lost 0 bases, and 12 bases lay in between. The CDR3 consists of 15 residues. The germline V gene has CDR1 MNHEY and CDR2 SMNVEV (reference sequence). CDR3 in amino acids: CASSSSRQLNTEAFF. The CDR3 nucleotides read TGTGCCAGCAGTTCCTCGAGACAGCTGAACACTGAAGCTTTCTTT.

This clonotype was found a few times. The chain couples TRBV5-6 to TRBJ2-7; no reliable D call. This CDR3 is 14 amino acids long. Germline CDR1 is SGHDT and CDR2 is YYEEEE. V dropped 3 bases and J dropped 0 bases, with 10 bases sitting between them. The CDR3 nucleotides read TGTGCCAGCAGCTCCGAAAGGGACTCCTACGAGCAGTACTTC. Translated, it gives CASSSERDSYEQYF.

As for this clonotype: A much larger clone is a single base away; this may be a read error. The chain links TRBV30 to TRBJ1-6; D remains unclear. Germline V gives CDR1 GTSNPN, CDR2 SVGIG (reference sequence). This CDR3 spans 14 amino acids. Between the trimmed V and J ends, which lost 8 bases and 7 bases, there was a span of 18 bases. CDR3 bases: TGTGCCGGCGCTACCGGGATACACAATTCACCCCTCCACTTT. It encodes CAGATGIHNSPLHF. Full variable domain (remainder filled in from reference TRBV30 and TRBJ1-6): SQTIHQWPATLVQPVGSPLSLECTVEGTSNPNLYWYRQAAGRGLQLLFYSVGIGQISSEVPQNLSASRPQDRQFILSSKKLLLSDSGFYLCAGATGIHNSPLHFGNGTRLTVT.

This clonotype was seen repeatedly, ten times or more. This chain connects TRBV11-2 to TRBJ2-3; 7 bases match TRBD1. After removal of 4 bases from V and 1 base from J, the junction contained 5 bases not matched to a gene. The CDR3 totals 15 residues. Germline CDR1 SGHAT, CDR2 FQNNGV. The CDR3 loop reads CASSSNRGRTDTQYF. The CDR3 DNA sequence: TGTGCCAGCAGCTCTAACAGGGGACGCACAGATACGCAGTATTTT.

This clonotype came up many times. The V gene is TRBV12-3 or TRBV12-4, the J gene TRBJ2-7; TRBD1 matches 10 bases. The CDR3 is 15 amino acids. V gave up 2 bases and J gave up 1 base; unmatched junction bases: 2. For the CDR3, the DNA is TGTGCCAGCAGTTTACGGGACAGGGGATCCTACGAGCAGTACTTC. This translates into CASSLRDRGSYEQYF.

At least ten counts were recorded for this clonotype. The CDR3 region has the DNA TGTGCCAGCAGCCTCGGACAGGGGATATTGAACACTGAAGCTTTCTTT. It yields the protein CASSLGQGILNTEAFF. J is TRBJ1-1 and V is TRBV13; 9 bases match TRBD1. The V and J ends lost 5 bases and 0 bases, in that order; junction bases with no gene match: 7. CDR3 length: 16 residues. The V gene's germline CDR1 is PRHDT and CDR2 FYEKMQ (reference sequence).

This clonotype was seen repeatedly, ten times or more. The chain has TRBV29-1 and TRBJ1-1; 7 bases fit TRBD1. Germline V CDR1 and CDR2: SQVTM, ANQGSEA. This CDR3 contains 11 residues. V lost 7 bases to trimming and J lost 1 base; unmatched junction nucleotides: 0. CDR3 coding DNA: TGCAGCGGGACAGGGAACACTGAAGCTTTCTTT. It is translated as CSGTGNTEAFF.

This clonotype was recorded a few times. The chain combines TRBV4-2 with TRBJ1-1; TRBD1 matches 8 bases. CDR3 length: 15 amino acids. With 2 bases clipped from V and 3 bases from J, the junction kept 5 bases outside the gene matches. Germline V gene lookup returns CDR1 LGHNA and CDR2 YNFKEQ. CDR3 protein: CASSQFETGDTEAFF. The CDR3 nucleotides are TGTGCCAGCAGCCAATTTGAGACAGGGGACACTGAAGCTTTCTTT.

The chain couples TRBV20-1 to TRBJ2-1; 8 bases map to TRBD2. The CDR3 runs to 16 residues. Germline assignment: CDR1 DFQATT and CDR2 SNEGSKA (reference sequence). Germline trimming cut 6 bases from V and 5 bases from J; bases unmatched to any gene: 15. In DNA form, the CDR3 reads TGCAGTGCGAAGAGAGTGTCTAGCGGGCGAAACAATGAGCAGTTCTTC. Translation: CSAKRVSSGRNNEQFF.

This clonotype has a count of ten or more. For the CDR3, the DNA is TGTGCCAGCAGCTTGGGTGGCAGTGGGAACTATGGCTACACCTTC. Translating gives CASSLGGSGNYGYTF. This chain links TRBV5-5 with TRBJ1-2; D is unresolved. The length of the CDR3 is 15 residues. The V and J ends lost 0 bases and 2 bases respectively, with 11 bases between them. CDR1 is SGHKS, CDR2 YYEKEE, per germline (reference sequence).

CDR3 DNA: TGCAGTGCTAGGGGTGGATCGATTATGAACACTGAAGCTTTCTTT. Translating it yields CSARGGSIMNTEAFF. The chain has TRBV20-1 and TRBJ1-1; D not resolved. The ends were cut back, 3 bases at V and 0 bases at J, with 14 bases in the middle. Germline V gives CDR1 DFQATT, CDR2 SNEGSKA (reference sequence). The CDR3 totals 15 residues.

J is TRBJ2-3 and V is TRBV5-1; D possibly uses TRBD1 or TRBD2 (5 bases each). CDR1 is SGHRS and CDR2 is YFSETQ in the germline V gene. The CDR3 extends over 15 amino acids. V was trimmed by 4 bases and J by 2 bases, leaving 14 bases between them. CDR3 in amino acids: CASSREGLFTDTQYF. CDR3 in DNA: TGCGCCAGCAGCCGAGAGGGGCTCTTCACAGATACGCAGTATTTT.

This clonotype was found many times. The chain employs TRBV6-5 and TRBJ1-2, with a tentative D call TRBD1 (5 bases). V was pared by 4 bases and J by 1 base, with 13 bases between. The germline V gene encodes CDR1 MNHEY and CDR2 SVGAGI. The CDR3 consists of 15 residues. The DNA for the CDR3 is TGTGCCAGCAGTTTGGAGTTCAGGGATAACTATGGCTACACCTTC. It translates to CASSLEFRDNYGYTF.

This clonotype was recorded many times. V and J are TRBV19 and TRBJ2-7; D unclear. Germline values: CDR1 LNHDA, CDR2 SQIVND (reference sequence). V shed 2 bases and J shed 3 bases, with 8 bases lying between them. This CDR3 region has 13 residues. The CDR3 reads CASSIRHRYEQYF. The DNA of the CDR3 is TGTGCCAGTAGTATAAGGCACCGCTACGAGCAGTACTTC.

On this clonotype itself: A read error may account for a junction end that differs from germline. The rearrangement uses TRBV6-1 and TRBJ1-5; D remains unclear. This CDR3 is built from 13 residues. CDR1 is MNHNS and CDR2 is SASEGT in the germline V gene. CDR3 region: CVSSPRRDQPQHF. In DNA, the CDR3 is TGTGTCAGCAGCCCCAGACGGGATCAGCCCCAGCATTTT.

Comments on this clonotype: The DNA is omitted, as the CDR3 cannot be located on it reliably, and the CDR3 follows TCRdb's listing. The CDR3 here is CASSFYICSAGRSGLAKNIQYF. The chain combines TRBV7-2 with TRBJ2-4; the table's D call, TRBD2, was not checked against the DNA. Germline lookup yields CDR1 SGHTA and CDR2 FQGNSA. The CDR3 spans 22 residues, counting both ends.

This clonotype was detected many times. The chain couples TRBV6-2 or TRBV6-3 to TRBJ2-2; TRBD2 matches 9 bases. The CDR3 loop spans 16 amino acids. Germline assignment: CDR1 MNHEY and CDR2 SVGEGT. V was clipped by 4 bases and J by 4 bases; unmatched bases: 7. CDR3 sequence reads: CASSSRLAAPTGELFF. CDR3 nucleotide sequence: TGTGCCAGCAGTTCAAGACTAGCGGCCCCCACCGGGGAGCTGTTTTTT.